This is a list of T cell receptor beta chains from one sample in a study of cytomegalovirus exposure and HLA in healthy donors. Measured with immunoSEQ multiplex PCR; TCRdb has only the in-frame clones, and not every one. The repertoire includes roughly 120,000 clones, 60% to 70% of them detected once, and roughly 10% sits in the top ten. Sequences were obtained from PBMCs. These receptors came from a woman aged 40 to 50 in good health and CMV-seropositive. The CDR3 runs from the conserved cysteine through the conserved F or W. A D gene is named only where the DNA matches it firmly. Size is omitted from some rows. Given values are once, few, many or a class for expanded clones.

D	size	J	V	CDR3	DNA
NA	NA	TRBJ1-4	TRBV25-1	CASSGRRSNEKLFF	TGTGCCAGCAGTGGCCGTAGATCAAATGAAAAACTGTTTTTT
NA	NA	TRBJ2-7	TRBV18	CASSHREMAASSYEQYF	TGTGCCAGCTCACACCGTGAAATGGCGGCGAGCTCCTACGAGCAGTACTTC
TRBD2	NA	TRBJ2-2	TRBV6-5	CASSREAGPTGELFF	TGTGCCAGCAGCAGAGAAGCGGGACCCACCGGGGAGCTGTTTTTT
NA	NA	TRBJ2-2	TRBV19	CASNPGVGTGELFF	TGTGCCTCAAATCCAGGGGTCGGCACCGGGGAGCTGTTTTTT
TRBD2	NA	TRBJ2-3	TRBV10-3	CAISKGTSVSTDTQYF	TGTGCCATCAGTAAAGGGACTAGCGTTAGCACAGATACGCAGTATTTT
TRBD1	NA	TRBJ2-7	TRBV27	CASSLGSVGTGAWEQYF	TGTGCCAGCAGTTTAGGATCAGTCGGGACAGGGGCGTGGGAGCAGTACTTC
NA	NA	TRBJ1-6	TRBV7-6	CASSAGVGTPLHF	TGTGCCAGCAGCGCCGGGGTAGGGACACCCCTCCACTTT
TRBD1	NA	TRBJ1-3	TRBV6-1	CASSWDSDGNTIYF	TGTGCCAGCAGTTGGGACAGCGACGGAAACACCATATATTTT
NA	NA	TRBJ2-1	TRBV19	CASQSDSYNEQFF	TGTGCCAGTCAATCCGACTCGTACAATGAGCAGTTCTTC
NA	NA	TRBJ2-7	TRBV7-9	CSSSHSVGEQYF	TGTTCCAGCAGCCATAGCGTAGGCGAGCAGTACTTC
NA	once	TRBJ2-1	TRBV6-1	CASSELLAAPTYNEQFF	TGTGCCAGCAGTGAATTACTGGCAGCTCCGACATACAATGAGCAGTTCTTC
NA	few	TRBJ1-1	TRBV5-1	CASSLAKVQASTEAFF	TGCGCCAGCAGCTTGGCCAAGGTACAGGCATCCACTGAAGCTTTCTTT
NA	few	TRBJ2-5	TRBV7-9	CASSLGTVLQETQYF	TGTGCCAGCAGCTTAGGCACGGTTTTACAAGAGACCCAGTACTTC
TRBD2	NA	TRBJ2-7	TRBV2	CASGPGLALYEQYF	TGTGCCAGCGGACCGGGACTAGCGCTATACGAGCAGTACTTC
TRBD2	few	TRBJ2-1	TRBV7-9	CASSNPTSGIYNEQFF	TGTGCCAGCAGCAACCCGACTAGCGGGATTTACAATGAGCAGTTCTTC
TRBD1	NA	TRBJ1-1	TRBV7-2	CASSFDRGGTEAFF	TGTGCCAGCAGCTTTGACAGGGGGGGCACTGAAGCTTTCTTT
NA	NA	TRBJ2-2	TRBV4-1	CASSQEFRDTGELFF	TGCGCCAGCAGCCAGGAATTCCGGGACACCGGGGAGCTGTTTTTT
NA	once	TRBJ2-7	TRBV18	CASSPVAFYEQYF	TGTGCCAGCTCACCAGTGGCCTTTTACGAGCAGTACTTC
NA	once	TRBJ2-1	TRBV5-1	CASSLGQYSSYNEQFF	TGCGCCAGCAGCTTGGGCCAGTACAGCTCCTACAATGAGCAGTTCTTC
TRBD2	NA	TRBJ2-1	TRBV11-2	CASSFPGEGRRSNEQFF	TGTGCCAGCAGCTTCCCGGGGGAGGGGAGGAGATCCAATGAGCAGTTCTTC
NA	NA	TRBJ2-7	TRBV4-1	CASSLDSGYYEQYF	TGCGCCAGCAGCCTAGATTCAGGGTACTACGAGCAGTACTTC
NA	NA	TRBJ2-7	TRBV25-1	CASSGGGWGYEQYF	TGTGCCAGCAGTGGCGGGGGCTGGGGGTACGAGCAGTACTTC
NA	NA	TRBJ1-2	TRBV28	CAYRDTNYGYTF	TGTGCTTACAGGGACACTAACTATGGCTACACCTTC
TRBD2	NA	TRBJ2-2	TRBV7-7	CASSLAATGELFF	TGTGCCAGTTCTCTAGCGGCGACCGGGGAGCTGTTTTTT
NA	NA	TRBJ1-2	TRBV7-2	CASSLTPGTQANYGYTF	TGTGCCAGCAGCTTAACTCCCGGGACTCAAGCTAACTATGGCTACACCTTC
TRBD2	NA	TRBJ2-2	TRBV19	CASSSPRGRNTGELFF	TGTGCCAGTAGTTCCCCCCGCGGGAGGAACACCGGGGAGCTGTTTTTT
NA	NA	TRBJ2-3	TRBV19	CASSVHTDTQYF	TGTGCCAGTAGTGTACACACAGATACGCAGTATTTT
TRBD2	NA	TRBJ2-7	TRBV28	CASSSELAVSSYEQYF	TGTGCCAGCAGTTCGGAACTAGCGGTAAGCTCCTACGAGCAGTACTTC
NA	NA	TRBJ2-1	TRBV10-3	CAISATGNEQFF	TGTGCCATCAGTGCTACAGGGAATGAGCAGTTCTTC
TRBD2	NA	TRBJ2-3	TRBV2	CASSLSSLIAGADTQYF	TGTGCCAGCAGTCTGAGCTCTTTGATAGCGGGAGCAGATACGCAGTATTTT
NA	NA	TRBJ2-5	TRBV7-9	CASSRDFQETQYF	TGTGCCAGCAGCCGGGACTTCCAAGAGACCCAGTACTTC
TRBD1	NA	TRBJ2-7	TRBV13	CASSSRDRGPYEQYF	TGTGCCAGCAGCTCCCGGGACAGAGGACCCTACGAGCAGTACTTC
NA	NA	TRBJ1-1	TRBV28	CASSFVGAWGTEAFF	TGTGCCAGCAGTTTCGTGGGGGCCTGGGGCACTGAAGCTTTCTTT
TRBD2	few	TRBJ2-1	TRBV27	CASSLGASGLPANEQFF	TGTGCCAGCAGTTTAGGGGCTAGCGGCCTCCCAGCCAATGAGCAGTTCTTC
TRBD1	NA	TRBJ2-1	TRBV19	CASSPGQEEFF	TGTGCCAGTAGTCCTGGACAGGAAGAGTTCTTC
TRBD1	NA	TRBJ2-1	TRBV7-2	CASSRDREYNEQFF	TGTGCCAGCAGCCGGGACAGGGAGTACAATGAGCAGTTCTTC
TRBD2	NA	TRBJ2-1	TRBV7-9	CASSFVAGGYNEQFF	TGTGCCAGCAGCTTCGTTGCGGGAGGTTACAATGAGCAGTTCTTC
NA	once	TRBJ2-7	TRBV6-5	CASRNQVGDNYEQYF	TGTGCCAGCAGAAACCAAGTCGGGGATAATTACGAGCAGTACTTC
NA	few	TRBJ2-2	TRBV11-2	CASSLGGTGELFF	TGTGCCAGCAGCTTAGGAGGCACCGGGGAGCTGTTTTTT
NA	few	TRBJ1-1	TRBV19	CATARGANTEAFF	TGTGCCACCGCGCGGGGAGCGAACACTGAAGCTTTCTTT
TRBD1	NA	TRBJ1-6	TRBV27	CASSAWTGGFSPLHF	TGTGCCAGCAGTGCATGGACAGGGGGCTTTTCACCCCTCCACTTT
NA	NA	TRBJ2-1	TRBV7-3	CASSLIAGGYNEQFF	TGTGCCAGCAGCTTAATAGCAGGAGGATACAATGAGCAGTTCTTC
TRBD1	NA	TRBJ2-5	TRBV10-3	CAISLGQGEWETQYF	TGTGCCATCAGTCTAGGACAGGGGGAGTGGGAGACCCAGTACTTC
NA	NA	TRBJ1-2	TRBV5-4	CASSAETDTNYGYTF	TGTGCCAGCAGCGCCGAGACAGATACTAACTATGGCTACACCTTC
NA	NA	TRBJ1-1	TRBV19	CASSNRMMNTEAFF	TGTGCCAGTAGTAACAGGATGATGAACACTGAAGCTTTCTTT
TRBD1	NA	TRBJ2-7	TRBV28	CASTPGTGIFYEQYF	TGTGCCAGCACCCCCGGGACAGGGATCTTCTACGAGCAGTACTTC
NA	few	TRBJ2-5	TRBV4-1	CASSRGDRPQETQYF	TGCGCCAGCAGCCGCGGGGACAGACCCCAAGAGACCCAGTACTTC
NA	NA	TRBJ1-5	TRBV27	CASREVQGSQPQHF	TGTGCCAGCAGGGAAGTACAGGGAAGCCAGCCCCAGCATTTT
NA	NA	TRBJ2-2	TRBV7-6	CASSFSRWGVRNTGELFF	TGTGCCAGCAGCTTTAGCCGGTGGGGGGTGAGGAACACCGGGGAGCTGTTTTTT
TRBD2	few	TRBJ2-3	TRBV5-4	CASSGDSGLAGGKLTDTQYF	TGTGCCAGCAGCGGCGATAGCGGACTAGCGGGAGGGAAACTCACAGATACGCAGTATTTT
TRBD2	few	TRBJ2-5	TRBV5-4	CASRQRESETQYF	TGTGCCAGCAGACAGCGGGAGAGCGAGACCCAGTACTTC
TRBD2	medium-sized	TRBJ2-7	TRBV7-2	CASSLVPDSGSYEQYF	TGTGCCAGCAGCTTAGTCCCTGATAGCGGGAGTTACGAGCAGTACTTC
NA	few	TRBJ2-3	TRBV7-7	CASSPDINTDTQYF	TGTGCCAGCAGCCCCGACATAAACACAGATACGCAGTATTTT
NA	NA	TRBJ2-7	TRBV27	CASVGPGTSYEQYF	TGTGCCAGCGTTGGACCAGGGACATCCTACGAGCAGTACTTC
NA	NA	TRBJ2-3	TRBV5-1	CASSFMSTDTQYF	TGCGCCAGCAGTTTTATGAGCACAGATACGCAGTATTTT